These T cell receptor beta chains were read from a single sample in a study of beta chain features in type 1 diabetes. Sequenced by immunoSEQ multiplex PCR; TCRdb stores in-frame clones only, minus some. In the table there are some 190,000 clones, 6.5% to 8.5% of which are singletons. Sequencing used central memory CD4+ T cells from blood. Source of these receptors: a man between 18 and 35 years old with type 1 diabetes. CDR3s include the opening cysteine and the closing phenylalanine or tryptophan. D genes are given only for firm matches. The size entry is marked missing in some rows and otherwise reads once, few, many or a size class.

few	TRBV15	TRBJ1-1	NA	TGTGCCACCAGCAGACCCGGGACATTGAACACTGAAGCTTTCTTT	CATSRPGTLNTEAFF
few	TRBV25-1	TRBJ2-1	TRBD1	TGTGCCAGCAGTGATCCTAAATCCGGGACAGGGGAGCAGTTCTTC	CASSDPKSGTGEQFF
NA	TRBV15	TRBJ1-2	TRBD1	TGTGCCACCAGGGACAGGGTTGAGTATGGCTACACCTTC	CATRDRVEYGYTF
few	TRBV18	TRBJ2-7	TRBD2	TGTGCCAGCTCTCTCAGCGGGAGGGCCGCCTACGAGCAGTACTTC	CASSLSGRAAYEQYF
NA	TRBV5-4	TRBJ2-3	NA	TGTGCCAGCAGCTTGCCCGGGAGAGCAGATACGCAGTATTTT	CASSLPGRADTQYF
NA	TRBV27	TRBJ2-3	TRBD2	TGTGCCAGCCGATGGGCGGGGGGTAGGACAGATACGCAGTATTTT	CASRWAGGRTDTQYF
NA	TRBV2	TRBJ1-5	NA	TGTGCCAGCAGTGATGTCGGGGTTAGCAATCAGCCCCAGCATTTT	CASSDVGVSNQPQHF
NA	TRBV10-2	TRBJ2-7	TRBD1	TGCGCCAGCAGTGACGTGGGACAGGGAGCCTACGAGCAGTACTTC	CASSDVGQGAYEQYF
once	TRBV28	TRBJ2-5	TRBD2	TGTGCCAGCAGTTCCCATCGGGGGGGGAGAGAGACCCAGTACTTC	CASSSHRGGRETQYF
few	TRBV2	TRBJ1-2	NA	TGTGCCGGCCGACAGGAGGACTATGGCTACACCTTC	CAGRQEDYGYTF
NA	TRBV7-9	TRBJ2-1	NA	TGTGCCAGCAGCTCCCGGCGGGATGAGCAGTTCTTC	CASSSRRDEQFF
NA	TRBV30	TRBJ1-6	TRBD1	TGTGCCTGGAGTGGCCAGGGGGATTCACCCCTCCACTTT	CAWSGQGDSPLHF
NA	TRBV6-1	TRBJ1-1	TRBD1	TGTGCCAGCAGTGAACTGGGACAGGGCACATCGAACACTGAAGCTTTCTTT	CASSELGQGTSNTEAFF
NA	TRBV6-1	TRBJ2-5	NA	TGTGCCAGCAGACAGGATAGTGGGGAGACCCAGTACTTC	CASRQDSGETQYF
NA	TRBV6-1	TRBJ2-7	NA	TGTGCCAGCAGTGACCAGCGGGCTTACTACGAGCAGTACTTC	CASSDQRAYYEQYF
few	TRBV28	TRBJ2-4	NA	TGTGCCAGCAGTTTCCAGGGGACCAAAAACATTCAGTACTTC	CASSFQGTKNIQYF
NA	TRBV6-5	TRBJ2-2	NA	TGTGCCAGCAAGACACTCCGCACCGGGGAGCTGTTTTTT	CASKTLRTGELFF
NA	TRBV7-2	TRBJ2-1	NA	TGTGCCAGCAGCTTTATGATCGGGAATGAGCAGTTCTTC	CASSFMIGNEQFF
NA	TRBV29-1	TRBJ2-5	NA	TGCAGCGTCACAGGGGGGGTAGAGACCCAGTACTTC	CSVTGGVETQYF
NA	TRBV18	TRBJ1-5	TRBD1	TGTGCCAGCTCACCAGACAGGGAAGGCCAGCCCCAGCATTTT	CASSPDREGQPQHF
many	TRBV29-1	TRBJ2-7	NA	TGCAGCGTTGGGTTCACCGCTAACTACGAGCAGTACTTC	CSVGFTANYEQYF
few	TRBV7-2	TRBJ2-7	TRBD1	TGTGCCAGCAGCCTTTGGGACAGGCAAAGCGAGCAGTACTTC	CASSLWDRQSEQYF
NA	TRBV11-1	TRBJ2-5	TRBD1	TGTGCCAGCAGCTGGACAGGGGGGGAGACCCAGTACTTC	CASSWTGGETQYF
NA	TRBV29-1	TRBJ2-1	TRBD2	TGCAGCGTTAGGACTAGCGGGGGGGAGGACAATGAGCAGTTCTTC	CSVRTSGGEDNEQFF
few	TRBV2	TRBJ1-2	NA	TGTGCCAGCAGTGAACGGGGACTAATAAACTATGGCTACACCTTC	CASSERGLINYGYTF
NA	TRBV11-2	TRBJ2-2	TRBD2	TGTGCCAGCAGCTCAGCGGGGGGAGCCCCCGGGGAGCTGTTTTTT	CASSSAGGAPGELFF
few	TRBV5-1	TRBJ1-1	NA	TGCGCCAGCAGCTCCGGGGACACCACCAACACTGAAGCTTTCTTT	CASSSGDTTNTEAFF
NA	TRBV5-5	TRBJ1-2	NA	TGTGCCAGCAGCTCCCACCGGGGGGGAGACTATGGCTACACCTTC	CASSSHRGGDYGYTF
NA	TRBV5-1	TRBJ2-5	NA	TGCGCCAGCAGCTCCCAGGGGTACCAAGAGACCCAGTACTTC	CASSSQGYQETQYF
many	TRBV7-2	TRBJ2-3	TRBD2	TGTGCCAGCAGCTTGCAAGCGGGGGGGGATACGCAGTATTTT	CASSLQAGGDTQYF
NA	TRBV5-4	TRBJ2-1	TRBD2	TGTGCCAGCAGCCGGGAGGGTAGCGGGAGGGGCTCCTACAATGAGCAGTTCTTC	CASSREGSGRGSYNEQFF
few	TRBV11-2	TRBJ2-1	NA	TGTGCCAGCAGCTTAGGGGGGGGCACTTTCAATGAGCAGTTCTTC	CASSLGGGTFNEQFF
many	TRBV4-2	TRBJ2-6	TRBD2	TGTGCCAGCAGCCAAGAACTAGCGGGAGCTTCTGGGGCCAACGTCCTGACTTTC	CASSQELAGASGANVLTF
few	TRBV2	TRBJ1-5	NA	TGTGCCAGCACTGGGGACATTTTACAGCCCCAGCATTTT	CASTGDILQPQHF
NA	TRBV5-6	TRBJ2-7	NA	TGTGCCAGCAGTCTGGCGGGGTCTTACGAGCAGTACTTC	CASSLAGSYEQYF
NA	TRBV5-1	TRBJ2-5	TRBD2	TGCGCCAGCAGCTCGGGACTAGCGGGGGGAGAGACCCAGTACTTC	CASSSGLAGGETQYF
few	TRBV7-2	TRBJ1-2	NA	TGTGCCAGCAGCTTAGCTTGGGCGGGGAACTATGGCTACACCTTC	CASSLAWAGNYGYTF
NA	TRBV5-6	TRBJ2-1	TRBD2	TGTGCCAGCAGCTTGCTACTAGCGGGTGCTCGGGAGCAGTTCTTC	CASSLLLAGAREQFF
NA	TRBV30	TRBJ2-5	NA	TGTGCCGGGGAGAGCGGAGAGACCCAGTACTTC	CAGESGETQYF
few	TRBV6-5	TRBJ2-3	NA	TGTGCCAGCACTTCCACAGATACGCAGTATTTT	CASTSTDTQYF
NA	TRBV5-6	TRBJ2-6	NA	TGTGCCAGCAGCTTGGGAGGGGACTGGGCCAACGTCCTGACTTTC	CASSLGGDWANVLTF
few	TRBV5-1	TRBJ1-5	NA	TGCGCCAGCAGCTTTGATGGTGCGGGTAGTCAGCCCCAGCATTTT	CASSFDGAGSQPQHF